This TCR beta chain was sequenced for a study of regulatory T cells in long-lasting Graves disease (dated by TCRdb to the early 2020s). Regarding the research as a whole: Antithyroid drugs had been taken for less than 3 months by newly diagnosed Graves' disease patients. Patients with persistent Graves' disease were compared with patients with newly diagnosed Graves' disease using TCR sequencing and RNA sequencing of peripheral blood. The study was registered as a clinical trial and conducted in China. A total of 33 samples underwent TCR sequencing: about 13 from persistent and roughly 20 from newly diagnosed Graves' disease patients.

At least ten counts were recorded for this clonotype. Its antigen is unknown. Base qualities are not recorded, but no much larger clone differs from it by a single base. What the study reported, not specific to this receptor: A larger number of public clonotypes was shared among persistent patients (around 2,700) than among newly diagnosed patients (around 880). Only the TCR beta chain was sequenced and analyzed. Preferential use of TRBV28, TRBJ1-2 and TRBJ2-5 was observed in persistent disease, whereas TRBV20-1 and TRBJ2-1 were favored in newly diagnosed disease. Compared with newly diagnosed patients, patients with persistent Graves' disease had lower TCR Shannon entropy and fewer highly expanded clones, which suggests clonal expansion. The authors noted that the small sample size was a limitation that may lower accuracy. Peripheral blood alone was examined, since thyroid tissue, which constituted the primary lesion, could not be accessed.

The receptor library was made with multiplex PCR. Sequencing took place on an Illumina HiSeq 4000. TCR beta libraries were built with iRepertoire HTBI primers and Arm-PCR amplification of CDR3 regions. Gel purification was performed on PCR products prior to sequencing. Turning to the authors' computational methods: Gene usage analysis of CDR3 amino acid clonotypes relied on the 55 to 80 TRBV and about 15 TRBJ segments identified across samples. COPE and FqMerger were used to merge the filtered high-quality paired reads into contigs. BLAST was used to align contigs to IMGT TRBV, TRBD and TRBJ reference genes, and CDR3 was defined according to IMGT. Any clonotype with a frequency above 0.1% was counted as a highly expanded clone. Shannon entropy served as the measure of repertoire diversity, while the Gini coefficient captured V-J evenness. Clonotypes shared by more than one individual were considered public. The raw public data were reprocessed by TCRdb itself: fastp quality trimming at Q25, MiXCR clonotype calling, in-frame beta chains only. Each CDR3 protein appears once, grouped with its most common genes and DNA. The V and J calls follow TCRdb's processing rather than the paper's. The table for this sample lists 400,000 to 550,000 distinct CDR3 sequences; under 15% of them were counted only once. Approximately 15% of the sample is in the top ten clones.

The meaning of the sample's time point label: newly diagnosed GD, antithyroid drugs for less than 3 months. For both TCR sequencing and RNA sequencing, RNA was extracted from PBMCs in TRIzol. The diagnosis of Graves' disease followed American Thyroid Association guidelines. Patients for the study were recruited at an endocrinology department in Xi'an, China. Each patient gave 8.5 to 9.5 milliliters of peripheral blood, collected in an EDTA anticoagulant tube. PBMCs were isolated by Ficoll Paque Plus density gradient separation without further T cell sorting. RNA quality was checked with an Agilent 2100 Bioanalyzer and agarose gel, and concentration with a NanoDrop 2000. V ends up 6 bases short and J 8 bases short, with an unmatched junction base count of 7. Reading from cysteine to phenylalanine, the CDR3 counts 15 amino acids. Of the read, only the CDR3 DNA is kept; its 45 bases are in frame from base 1. CDR1 and CDR2 are drawn from the germline V gene: KGHSH, LQKENI.

These data are also associated with another study on T cells in Graves' hyperthyroidism and ophthalmopathy. Taken from the second paper: Stable Graves' hyperthyroidism was defined as the absence of progression to ophthalmopathy over 18 months of follow-up. Hyperthyroidism patients were aged 18 to 65 years and newly diagnosed, with disease duration of less than 2 months. Any patient with an uncontrolled infection, another autoimmune disease, pregnancy or lactation was excluded. Diagnoses were established on the basis of clinical symptoms, serum thyroxine and TRAb, thyroid ultrasound, and orbital computed tomography. For the first round of RT-PCR on the TCR CDR3, the HTBI primer set was used together with the Qiagen OneStep RT-PCR kit. Most expanded thyroid clonotypes (frequency above 0.001) were also detected in blood, a finding suggesting that blood repertoires may reflect thyroid immune responses. Ophthalmopathy was separated from stable hyperthyroidism by a 13 V-J signature model, with around 88% sensitivity and just over 81% specificity obtained in cross-validation and 80%/75% obtained in testing. In validation, progression to ophthalmopathy was predicted by the model with about 70% sensitivity and 72.22% specificity, a median of about 6.8 months before onset. To identify distinguishing TCR V-J signatures, a discovery cohort of around 98 patients was used, comprising 43 with Graves' ophthalmopathy and around 57 with stable Graves' hyperthyroidism. Prospective prediction of ophthalmopathy was tested in an independent validation cohort consisting of 18 to 20 hyperthyroidism patients and more than 15 patients who later progressed to ophthalmopathy. The 100 discovery patients were divided at random into training and test sets in a 7:3 ratio. Thyroid tissue and blood T-cell repertoires from roughly 6 Graves' hyperthyroidism patients were also compared in the study. Following sampling, methimazole starting at 30 mg daily was given to hyperthyroidism patients, and high-dose intravenous methylprednisolone was given to ophthalmopathy patients. A second multiplex PCR round built the libraries, followed by size selection and purification. Paired-end sequencing of the libraries was performed with 100 bp reads on an Illumina HiSeq2000. SOAPnuke was used to process the raw data, with reads discarded if the reads contained adapters or uncalled bases, had a mean Phred below 15, or lacked an exact constant-primer or identifier match. COPE v1.2.5 was used to merge high-quality paired reads, and clonotypes were defined as unique nucleotide sequences. MiTCR v1.1 was used to align the clonotypes against IMGT TRBV, TRBD and TRBJ reference segments. The analysis was restricted to V-J combinations with a frequency above 0.0001, which together covered around 99% of the repertoires. The TCS score was defined as the ratio of F50 (clonal expansion) to E x V (chaos), calculated using BLOSUM62-based TCRdist between CDR3 peptides within each V-J. Welch's t-statistics and random forest reduced some 510 V-J features to 10 to 15, which were used in a naive Bayes classifier (R e1071). Sample size was not statistically predetermined, and investigators were not blinded to group allocation. The paper reports TCR Vbeta CDR3 sequencing of over 130 peripheral blood samples: over 40 ophthalmopathy, fewer than 85 hyperthyroidism and 17 progressor patients.

Here the sequenced sample was peripheral blood mononuclear cells (PBMCs), taken at new diagnosis, from a patient treated with antithyroid drugs. The receptor chain draws on TRBV18 and TRBJ2-1; TRBD2 fits 13 bases in the junction. The receptor was isolated from a woman aged 25 to 39 with Graves disease. Donor details come from another sample of the same person, matched by shared clones. CDR3 protein: CASSYGTSGKDEQFF. The DNA sequence is as follows: TGTGCCAGCTCGTACGGGACTAGCGGGAAGGATGAGCAGTTCTTC.